This T cell receptor beta chain stems from a study of beta chain features in type 1 diabetes. At the level of the study: The study examined 90 million to 130 million sorted cells across all samples.

Sequenced material consisted of expressed TCRB transcripts (all of the isolated RNA was reverse transcribed). Method: immunoSEQ multiplex PCR; TCRdb's copy keeps in-frame clones and lacks some. The sample holds 150,000 to 200,000 clones; around 63% are singletons and the top ten take roughly 0.089%. The study, taken as a whole, reports: cDNA sequencing could over-represent cells with high TCR expression. In the patient group, naive, central memory and Treg TCRB repertoires seemed more alike than in the healthy donor group. Patients with Type 1 diabetes showed moderately but significantly shorter TCRB CDR3s in all four CD4+ subsets.

Germline V gene lookup returns CDR1 SGDLS and CDR2 YYNGEE. This CDR3 has 13 amino acids. V was clipped by 2 bases and J by 9 bases, with 9 bases between them. For this clone: The target antigen is unknown. In the same sample, other DNA sequences code for this CDR3.

The receptor comes from a man younger than 45 with type 1 diabetes. Sequenced material: naive CD4+ T cells from blood. The V and J genes are TRBV9 and TRBJ1-6; D call uncertain. CDR3 in amino acids: CASSVDLGSPLHF. CDR3 coding DNA: TGTGCCAGCAGCGTTGATTTAGGTTCACCCCTCCACTTT.